This entry lists 7 T cell receptor beta chains sequenced from one sample in a study of T cell changes during pregnancy in multiple sclerosis. Sequenced by immunoSEQ multiplex PCR; TCRdb stores in-frame clones only, minus some. The repertoire holds 60,000 or so clones, with roughly 87% as singletons. The sequenced sample was peripheral blood, obtained in the second trimester of pregnancy. Source of these receptors: a female donor in good health, enrolled as a control in a pregnancy study.

This chain links TRBV19 with TRBJ1-2, with D unresolved. V shed 0 bases and J shed 5 bases, with 4 bases lying between them. This CDR3 has 12 amino acids. Per germline, CDR1 LNHDA and CDR2 SQIVND (reference sequence). CDR3 sequence reads: CASSIDSYGYTF. Here the CDR3 DNA reads TGTGCCAGTAGTATAGACTCGTATGGCTACACCTTC.

The V call is TRBV6-6, the J call TRBJ2-3, with D perhaps TRBD2 (5 bases). V was shortened by 2 bases and J by 2 bases, with 11 bases between the two germline ends. Germline CDR1 MNHNY, CDR2 SVGAGI (reference sequence). This CDR3 comprises 15 residues. CDR3 nucleotide sequence: TGTGCCAGCAGTTACGAGGGCAGTTCCACAGATACGCAGTATTTT. Amino acids: CASSYEGSSTDTQYF.

The chain has TRBV27 and TRBJ2-5; TRBD2 is a possible D gene (6 bases). There are 16 residues in the CDR3. Deletions cut 5 bases from V and 5 bases from J, with 21 bases between. Germline CDR1 MNHEY, CDR2 SMNVEV (reference sequence). CDR3 loop: CASSPTPGSGEETQYF. The CDR3 bases are TGTGCCAGCAGTCCGACCCCCGGGTCGGGGGAGGAGACCCAGTACTTC.

The chain joins TRBV4-2 to TRBJ2-7, with 8 nucleotides matching TRBD2. Germline loops: CDR1 LGHNA, CDR2 YNFKEQ. CDR3 length equals 15 residues. After removal of 0 bases from V and 7 bases from J, the junction contained 8 bases not matched to a gene. Written as DNA, the CDR3 is TGTGCCAGCAGCCAAGATATAGCGGGGACCGGAGAGCAGTACTTC. Protein product: CASSQDIAGTGEQYF.

This chain uses TRBV6-6 with TRBJ2-3; D might be TRBD2 (7 bases). The germline V and J ends were trimmed by 6 bases and 4 bases, with 14 bases remaining between them. Germline loops: CDR1 MNHNY, CDR2 SVGAGI (reference sequence). The CDR3 has 14 residues. DNA for the CDR3: TGTGCCAGCAGCCGGGGGGCCGAGCCAGATACGCAGTATTTT. Residues: CASSRGAEPDTQYF.

The V gene is TRBV19, the J gene TRBJ1-5; 7 bases are shared with TRBD1. After removal of 7 bases from V and 6 bases from J, the junction contained 12 bases not matched to a gene. CDR3 length equals 15 residues. Germline loops: CDR1 LNHDA, CDR2 SQIVND (reference sequence). The CDR3 bases are TGTGCCAGTACGTACAGGGGAGGCGGTGTTCAGCCCCAGCATTTT. Translation: CASTYRGGGVQPQHF.

The chain has TRBV5-4 and TRBJ2-1; 7 nucleotides match TRBD2. The germline V gene encodes CDR1 SGHNT and CDR2 YYREEE (reference sequence). With V trimmed by 2 bases and J by 8 bases, 16 bases remained unmatched. The length of the CDR3 is 17 residues. This CDR3 is CASSFAVAGGRGDEQFF. The CDR3 region has the DNA TGTGCCAGCAGCTTTGCGGTAGCGGGTGGACGGGGTGATGAGCAGTTCTTC.